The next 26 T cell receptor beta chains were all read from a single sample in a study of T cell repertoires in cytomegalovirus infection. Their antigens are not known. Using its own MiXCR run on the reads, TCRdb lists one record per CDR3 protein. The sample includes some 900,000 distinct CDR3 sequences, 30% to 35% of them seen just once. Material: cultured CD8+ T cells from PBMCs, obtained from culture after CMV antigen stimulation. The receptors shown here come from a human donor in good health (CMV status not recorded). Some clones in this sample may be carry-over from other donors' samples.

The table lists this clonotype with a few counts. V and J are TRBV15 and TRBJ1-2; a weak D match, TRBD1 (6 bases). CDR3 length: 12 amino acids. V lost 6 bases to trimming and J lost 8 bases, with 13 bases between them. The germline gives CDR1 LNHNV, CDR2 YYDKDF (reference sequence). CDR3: CATRTGKKGYTF. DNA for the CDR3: TGTGCCACCAGAACAGGGAAGAAAGGCTACACCTTC. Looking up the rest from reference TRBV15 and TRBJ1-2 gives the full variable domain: DAMVIQNPRYQVTQFGKPVTLSCSQTLNHNVMYWYQQKSSQAPKLLFHYYDKDFNNEADTPDNFQSRRPNTSFCFLDIRSPGLGDTAMYLCATRTGKKGYTFGSGTRLTVV.

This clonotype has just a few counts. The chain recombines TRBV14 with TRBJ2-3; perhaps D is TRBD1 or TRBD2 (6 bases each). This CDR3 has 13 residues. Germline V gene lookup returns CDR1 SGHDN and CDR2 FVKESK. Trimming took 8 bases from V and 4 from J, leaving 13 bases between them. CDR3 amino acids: CASGRGGADTQYF. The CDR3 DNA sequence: TGTGCCAGCGGCAGGGGAGGAGCAGATACGCAGTATTTT.

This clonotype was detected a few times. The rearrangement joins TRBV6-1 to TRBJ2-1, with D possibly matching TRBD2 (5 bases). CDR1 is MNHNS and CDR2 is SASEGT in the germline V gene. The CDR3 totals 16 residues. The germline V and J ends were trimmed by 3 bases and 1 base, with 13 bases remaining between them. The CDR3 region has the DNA TGTGCCAGCAGTGAGTCTCCAGGCGGGTCCTACAATGAGCAGTTCTTC. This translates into CASSESPGGSYNEQFF.

CDR3 nucleotides: TGTGCCAGCAGTGGTCGGAGTCGGGACACCGGGGAGCTGTTTTTT. It specifies CASSGRSRDTGELFF. The chain combines TRBV27 with TRBJ2-2; D gene uncertain. V lost 5 bases and J 3 bases, leaving 13 bases between the germline ends. The CDR3 totals 15 residues. Per the germline V gene, CDR1 is MNHEY and CDR2 is SMNVEV (reference sequence).

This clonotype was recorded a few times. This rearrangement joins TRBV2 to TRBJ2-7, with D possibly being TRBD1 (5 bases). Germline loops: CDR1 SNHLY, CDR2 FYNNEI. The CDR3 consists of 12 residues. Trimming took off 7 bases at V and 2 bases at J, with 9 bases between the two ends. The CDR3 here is CASNPGTYEQYF. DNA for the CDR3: TGTGCCAGCAACCCAGGGACCTACGAGCAGTACTTC.

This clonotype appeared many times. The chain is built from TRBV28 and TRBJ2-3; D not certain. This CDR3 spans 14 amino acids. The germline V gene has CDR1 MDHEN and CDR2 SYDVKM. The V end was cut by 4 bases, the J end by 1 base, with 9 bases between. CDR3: CASSSPQGTDTQYF. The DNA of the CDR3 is TGTGCCAGCAGTTCTCCCCAAGGCACAGATACGCAGTATTTT.

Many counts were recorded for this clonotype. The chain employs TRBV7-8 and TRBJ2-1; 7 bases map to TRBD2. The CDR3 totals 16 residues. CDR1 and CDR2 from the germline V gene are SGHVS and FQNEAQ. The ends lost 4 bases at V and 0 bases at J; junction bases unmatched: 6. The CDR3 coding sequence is TGTGCCAGCAGCTACGCATGGGGGGGCTCCTACAATGAGCAGTTCTTC. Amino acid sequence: CASSYAWGGSYNEQFF. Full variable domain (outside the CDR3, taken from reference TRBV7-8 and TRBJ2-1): GAGVSQSPRYKVAKRGQDVALRCDPISGHVSLFWYQQALGQGPEFLTYFQNEAQLDKSGLPSDRFFAERPEGSVSTLKIQRTQQEDSAVYLCASSYAWGGSYNEQFFGPGTRLTVL.

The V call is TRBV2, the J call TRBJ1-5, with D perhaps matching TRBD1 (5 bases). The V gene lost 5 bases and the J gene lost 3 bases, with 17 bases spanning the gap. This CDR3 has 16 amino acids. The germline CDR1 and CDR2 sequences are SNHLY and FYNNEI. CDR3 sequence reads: CASSLLDGDYNQPQHF. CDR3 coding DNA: TGTGCCAGCAGTCTACTGGACGGGGACTACAATCAGCCCCAGCATTTT.

The CDR3 DNA follows: TGTGCCAGCAGTTACTTTTCCGGGACAGGAATTAACTATGGCTACACCTTC. This codes for CASSYFSGTGINYGYTF. The chain recombines TRBV6-5 with TRBJ1-2; 8 positions match TRBD1. The CDR3 is 17 residues long. The J segment lost 1 base and the V segment lost 1 base, leaving 8 bases of the junction unmatched. The germline V gene has CDR1 MNHEY and CDR2 SVGAGI.

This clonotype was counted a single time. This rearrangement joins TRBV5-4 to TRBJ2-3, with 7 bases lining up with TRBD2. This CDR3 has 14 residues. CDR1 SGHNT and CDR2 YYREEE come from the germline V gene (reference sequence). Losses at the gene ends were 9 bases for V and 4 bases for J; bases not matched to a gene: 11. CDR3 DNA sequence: TGTGCCATAGGATTAAGGGAGGGCGCAGATACGCAGTATTTT. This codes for CAIGLREGADTQYF. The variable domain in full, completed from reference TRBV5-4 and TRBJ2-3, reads ETGVTQSPTHLIKTRGQQVTLRCSSQSGHNTVSWYQQALGQGPQFIFQYYREEENGRGNFPPRFSGLQFPNYSSELNVNALELDDSALYLCAIGLREGADTQYFGPGTRLTVL.

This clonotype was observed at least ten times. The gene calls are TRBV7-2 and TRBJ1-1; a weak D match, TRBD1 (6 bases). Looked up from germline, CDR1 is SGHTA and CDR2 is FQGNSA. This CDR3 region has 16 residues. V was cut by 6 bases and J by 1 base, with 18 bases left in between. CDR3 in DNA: TGTGCCAGCAGACTAGGGCCGGGGGCGTCGAACACTGAAGCTTTCTTT. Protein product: CASRLGPGASNTEAFF.

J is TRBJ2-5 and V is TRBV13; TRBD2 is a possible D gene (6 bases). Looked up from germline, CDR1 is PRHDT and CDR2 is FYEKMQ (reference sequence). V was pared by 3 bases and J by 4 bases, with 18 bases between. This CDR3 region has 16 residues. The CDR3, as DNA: TGTGCCAGCAGCTTCCTCCCCACGGGAGTCTCAGAGACCCAGTACTTC. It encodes CASSFLPTGVSETQYF.

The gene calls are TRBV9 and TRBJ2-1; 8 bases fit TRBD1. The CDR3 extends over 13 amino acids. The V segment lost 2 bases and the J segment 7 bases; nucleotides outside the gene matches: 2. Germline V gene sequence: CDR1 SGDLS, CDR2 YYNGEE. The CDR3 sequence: CASSVGQVNEQFF. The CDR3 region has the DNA TGTGCCAGCAGCGTGGGACAGGTGAATGAGCAGTTCTTC.

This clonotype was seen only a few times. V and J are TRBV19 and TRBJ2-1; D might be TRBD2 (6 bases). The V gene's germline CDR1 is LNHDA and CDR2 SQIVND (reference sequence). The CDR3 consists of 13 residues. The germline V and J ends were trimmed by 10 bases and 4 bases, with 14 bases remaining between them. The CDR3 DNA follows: TGTGCCACAGCCGGGGCGGGGTACAATGAGCAGTTCTTC. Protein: CATAGAGYNEQFF.

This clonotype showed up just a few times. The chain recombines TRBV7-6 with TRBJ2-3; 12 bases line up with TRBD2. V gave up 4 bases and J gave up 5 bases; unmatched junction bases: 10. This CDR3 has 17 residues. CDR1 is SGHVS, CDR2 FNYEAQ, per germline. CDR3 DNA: TGTGCCAGCAGCTCCCCCGGGCTAGCGGGGGGGAAAGATACGCAGTATTTT. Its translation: CASSSPGLAGGKDTQYF.

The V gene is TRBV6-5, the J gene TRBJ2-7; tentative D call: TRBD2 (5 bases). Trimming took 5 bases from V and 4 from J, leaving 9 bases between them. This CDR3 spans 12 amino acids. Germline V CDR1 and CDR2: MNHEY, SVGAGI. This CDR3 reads CASSRTLYEQYF. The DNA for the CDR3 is TGTGCCAGCAGTCGGACTTTGTACGAGCAGTACTTC.

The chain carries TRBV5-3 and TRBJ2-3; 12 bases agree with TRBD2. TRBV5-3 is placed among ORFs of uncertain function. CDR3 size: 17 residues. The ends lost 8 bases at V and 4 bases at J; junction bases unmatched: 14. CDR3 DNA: TGTGCCAGCAGCGGTACTACTAGCGGGGGGAGGTCAGATACGCAGTATTTT. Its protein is CASSGTTSGGRSDTQYF.

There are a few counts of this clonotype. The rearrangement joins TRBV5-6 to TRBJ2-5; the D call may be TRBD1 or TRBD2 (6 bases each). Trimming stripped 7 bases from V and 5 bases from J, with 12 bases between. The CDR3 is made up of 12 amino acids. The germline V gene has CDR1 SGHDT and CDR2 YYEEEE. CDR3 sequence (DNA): TGTGCCAGCGGCGAGGGGGGTGAGACCCAGTACTTC. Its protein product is CASGEGGETQYF.

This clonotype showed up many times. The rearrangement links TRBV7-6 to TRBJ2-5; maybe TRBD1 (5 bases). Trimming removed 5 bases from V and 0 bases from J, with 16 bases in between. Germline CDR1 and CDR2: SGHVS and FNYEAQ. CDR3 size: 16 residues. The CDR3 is CASSPSFRQHQETQYF. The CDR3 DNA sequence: TGTGCCAGCAGCCCCAGCTTCCGACAGCACCAAGAGACCCAGTACTTC.

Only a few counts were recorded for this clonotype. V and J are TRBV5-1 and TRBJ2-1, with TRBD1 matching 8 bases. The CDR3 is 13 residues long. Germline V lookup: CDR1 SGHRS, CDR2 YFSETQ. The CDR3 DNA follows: TGCGTCTCTACAGGGGGGCTCTACAATGAGCAGTTCTTC. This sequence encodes CVSTGGLYNEQFF.

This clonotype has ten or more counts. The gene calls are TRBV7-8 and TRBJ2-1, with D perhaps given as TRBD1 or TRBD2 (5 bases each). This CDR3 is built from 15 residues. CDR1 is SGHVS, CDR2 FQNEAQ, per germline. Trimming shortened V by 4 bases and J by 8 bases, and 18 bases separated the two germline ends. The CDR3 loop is CASSYLIGASDEQFF. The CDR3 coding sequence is TGTGCCAGCAGCTATCTAATCGGGGCCTCGGATGAGCAGTTCTTC. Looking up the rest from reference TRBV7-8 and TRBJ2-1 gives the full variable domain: GAGVSQSPRYKVAKRGQDVALRCDPISGHVSLFWYQQALGQGPEFLTYFQNEAQLDKSGLPSDRFFAERPEGSVSTLKIQRTQQEDSAVYLCASSYLIGASDEQFFGPGTRLTVL.

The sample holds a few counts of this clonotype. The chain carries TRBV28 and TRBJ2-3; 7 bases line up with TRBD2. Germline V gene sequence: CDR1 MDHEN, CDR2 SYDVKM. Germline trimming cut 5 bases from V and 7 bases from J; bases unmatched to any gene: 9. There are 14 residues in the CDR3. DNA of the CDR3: TGTGCCAGCAGTCCACTAGCGTCCATGAATACGCAGTATTTT. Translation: CASSPLASMNTQYF.

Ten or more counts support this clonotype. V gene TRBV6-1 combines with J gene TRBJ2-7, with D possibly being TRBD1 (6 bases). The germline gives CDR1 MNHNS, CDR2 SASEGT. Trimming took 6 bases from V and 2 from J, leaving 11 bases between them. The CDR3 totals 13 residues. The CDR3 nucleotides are TGTGCCAGCAGCCAGGACAGAGCCTACGAGCAGTACTTC. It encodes CASSQDRAYEQYF.

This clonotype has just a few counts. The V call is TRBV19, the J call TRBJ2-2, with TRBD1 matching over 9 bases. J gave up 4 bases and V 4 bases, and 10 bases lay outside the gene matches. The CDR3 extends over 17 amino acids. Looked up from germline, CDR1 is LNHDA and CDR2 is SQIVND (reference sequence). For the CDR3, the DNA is TGTGCCAGTAGTAATAATCACAGGGGGCGCGGCACCGGGGAGCTGTTTTTT. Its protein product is CASSNNHRGRGTGELFF.

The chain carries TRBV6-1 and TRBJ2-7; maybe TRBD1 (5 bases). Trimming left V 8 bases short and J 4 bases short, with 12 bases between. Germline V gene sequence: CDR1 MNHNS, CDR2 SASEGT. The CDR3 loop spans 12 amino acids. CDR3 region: CASLGQSYEQYF. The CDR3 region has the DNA TGTGCCAGCCTTGGACAATCTTACGAGCAGTACTTC.

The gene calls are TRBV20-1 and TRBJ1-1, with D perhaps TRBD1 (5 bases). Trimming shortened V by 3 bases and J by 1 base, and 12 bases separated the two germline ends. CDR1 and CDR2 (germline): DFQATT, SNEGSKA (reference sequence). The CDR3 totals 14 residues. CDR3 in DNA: TGCAGTGCTAGTTCCGGGACCACGAACACTGAAGCTTTCTTT. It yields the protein CSASSGTTNTEAFF.